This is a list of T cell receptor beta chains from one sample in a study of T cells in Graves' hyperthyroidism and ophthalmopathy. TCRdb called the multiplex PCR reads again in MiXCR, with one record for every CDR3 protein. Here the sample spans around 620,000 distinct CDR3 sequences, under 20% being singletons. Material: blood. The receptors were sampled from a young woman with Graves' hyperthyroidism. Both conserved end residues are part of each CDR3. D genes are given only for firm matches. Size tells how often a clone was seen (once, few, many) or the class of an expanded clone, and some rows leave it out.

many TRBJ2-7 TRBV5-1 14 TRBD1 TGCGCCAGCAGCTTGGACCGGACAGGGTCCGAGCAGTACTTC CASSLDRTGSEQYF
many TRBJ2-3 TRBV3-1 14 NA TGTGCCAGCAGCCAGCGGGACCTTAGGAATACGCAGTATTTT CASSQRDLRNTQYF
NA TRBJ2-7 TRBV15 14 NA TGTGCCACCAGCAGAGCGAGGCAATCCTACGAGCAGTACTTC CATSRARQSYEQYF
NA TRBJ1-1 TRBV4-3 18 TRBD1 TGCGCCAGCAGCCACCTGACAGGGGGCTTACCGGGGAACACTGAAGCTTTCTTT CASSHLTGGLPGNTEAFF
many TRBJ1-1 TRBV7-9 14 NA TGTGCCAGCACTGGCATAGGACTGAACACTGAAGCTTTCTTT CASTGIGLNTEAFF
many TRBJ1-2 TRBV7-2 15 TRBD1 TGTGCCAGCTCCCAAGGCCCCCAGGGGGACTATGGCTACACCTTC CASSQGPQGDYGYTF
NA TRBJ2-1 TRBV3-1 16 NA TGTGCCAGCAGCCAAGACCCGGGGAGCTCCTACAATGAGCAGTTCTTC CASSQDPGSSYNEQFF
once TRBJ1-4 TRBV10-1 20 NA TGCGCCAGCAGTGAGTCGACTACCCGAGGGGAGGACCCCTTCCAAGAAAAACTGTTTTTT CASSESTTRGEDPFQEKLFF
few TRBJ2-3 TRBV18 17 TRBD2 TGTGCCAGCTCACGAACGACTAGCGGGAGGGCCCTAGATACGCAGTATTTT CASSRTTSGRALDTQYF
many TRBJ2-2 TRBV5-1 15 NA TGCGCCAGCAGCTTGACAGGGATGAACACCGGGGAGCTGTTTTTT CASSLTGMNTGELFF
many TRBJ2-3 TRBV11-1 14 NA TGTGCCAGCAGCTTATACCGGGTTTCAGATACGCAGTATTTT CASSLYRVSDTQYF
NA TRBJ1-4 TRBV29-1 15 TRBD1 TGCAGCGTTGATACGGGACAGGGCTCTAATGAAAAACTGTTTTTT CSVDTGQGSNEKLFF
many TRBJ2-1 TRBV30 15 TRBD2 TGTGCCTGGAGGTTGGGGGGAGGGCCGACTAATGAGCAGTTCTTC CAWRLGGGPTNEQFF
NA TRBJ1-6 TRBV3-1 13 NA TGTGCCAGCAGCCAAGATAGGGTTTCACCCCTCCACTTT CASSQDRVSPLHF
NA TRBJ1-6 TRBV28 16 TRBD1 TGTGCCAGCAGTTTAACAGGGGACTCCTATAATTCACCCCTCCACTTT CASSLTGDSYNSPLHF
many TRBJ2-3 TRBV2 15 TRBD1 TGTGCCAGCAGTCCCGGGACAGGGGGCGGAGATACGCAGTATTTT CASSPGTGGGDTQYF
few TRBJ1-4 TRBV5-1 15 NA TGCGCCAGCAGCTTTGGGGCAGGGACTAATGAAAAACTGTTTTTT CASSFGAGTNEKLFF
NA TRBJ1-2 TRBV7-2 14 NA TGTGCCAGCAGCTTAACCAATCGGCCTAGGGGCTACACCTTC CASSLTNRPRGYTF
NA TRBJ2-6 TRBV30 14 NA TGTGCCTCGCAACATGGTTCTGGGGCCAACGTCCTGACTTTC CASQHGSGANVLTF
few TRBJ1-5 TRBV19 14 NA TGTGCCAGTAGTATAGACCCGGGGTATCAGCCCCAGCATTTT CASSIDPGYQPQHF
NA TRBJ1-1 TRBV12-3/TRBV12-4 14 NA TGTGCCAGCAGTTTAAGGAGATTGAACACTGAAGCTTCCTTT CASSLRRLNTEASF
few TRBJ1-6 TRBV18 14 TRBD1 TGTGCCAGCTCACCAGACAGGGCAGTTTCACCCCTCCACTTT CASSPDRAVSPLHF
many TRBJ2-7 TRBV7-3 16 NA TGTGCCAGCAGCTTAATGGACATACTAGCACGCTACGAGCAGTACTTC CASSLMDILARYEQYF
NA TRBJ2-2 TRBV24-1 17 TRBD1 TGTGCCACCAGTGATTTTGGGACAGGATCCCGCACCGGGGAGCTGTTTTTT CATSDFGTGSRTGELFF
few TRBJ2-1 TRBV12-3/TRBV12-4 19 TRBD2 TGTGCCAGCACCCATTCGTCACTAGCGGGAGGGCCACGGGACAATGAGCAGTTCTTC CASTHSSLAGGPRDNEQFF
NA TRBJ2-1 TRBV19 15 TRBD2 TGTGCCAGTAGCCGGAGCGGGAGGGCCTTGGATGAGCAGTTCTTC CASSRSGRALDEQFF
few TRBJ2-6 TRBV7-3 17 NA TGTGCCAGCAGCTTAAGGTCCGGGAGCTCTGGGGCCAACGTCCTGACTTTC CASSLRSGSSGANVLTF
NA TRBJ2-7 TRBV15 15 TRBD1 TGTGCCACCAGCAGCCCCCGGACAGGGGTAGACGAGCAGTACTTC CATSSPRTGVDEQYF